The present TCR beta chain was sequenced within a study of T-cell reconstitution after alpha-beta-depleted transplantation in children. This sample's TCRbeta library carried unique molecular identifier barcodes. One entry per CDR3 protein, called by TCRdb with MiXCR from the PCR reads. In the table there are some 300,000 distinct CDR3 sequences, about a tenth of which are singletons. In its sample, this clonotype was seen many times. Its antigen is undetermined. Germline V gene data show CDR1 as LGHNA and CDR2 as YSLEER. The CDR3 loop spans 16 amino acids. V gave up 1 base and J gave up 0 bases, with 10 bases separating them. Whole-study findings and limits: Expanded clones from the graft, numbering several hundred, reportedly supplied alpha-beta T cells about two months after transplant. T cells produced anew were the main source of T-cell counts and diversity one year after transplant. There were some patients whose high TCRbeta diversity at day 60 came from surviving recipient T cells and thymic progenitors.

The source of this sequence is a boy under three years old with acute myeloid leukemia, due to receive a stem cell transplant. Specimen: PBMCs, collected before TCRalphabeta/CD19-depleted stem cell transplant. V gene TRBV4-3 combines with J gene TRBJ2-4; D perhaps matches TRBD2 (6 bases). CDR3 region: CASSQGLEGAKNIQYF. DNA of the CDR3: TGCGCCAGCAGCCAAGGACTAGAGGGAGCCAAAAACATTCAGTACTTC.